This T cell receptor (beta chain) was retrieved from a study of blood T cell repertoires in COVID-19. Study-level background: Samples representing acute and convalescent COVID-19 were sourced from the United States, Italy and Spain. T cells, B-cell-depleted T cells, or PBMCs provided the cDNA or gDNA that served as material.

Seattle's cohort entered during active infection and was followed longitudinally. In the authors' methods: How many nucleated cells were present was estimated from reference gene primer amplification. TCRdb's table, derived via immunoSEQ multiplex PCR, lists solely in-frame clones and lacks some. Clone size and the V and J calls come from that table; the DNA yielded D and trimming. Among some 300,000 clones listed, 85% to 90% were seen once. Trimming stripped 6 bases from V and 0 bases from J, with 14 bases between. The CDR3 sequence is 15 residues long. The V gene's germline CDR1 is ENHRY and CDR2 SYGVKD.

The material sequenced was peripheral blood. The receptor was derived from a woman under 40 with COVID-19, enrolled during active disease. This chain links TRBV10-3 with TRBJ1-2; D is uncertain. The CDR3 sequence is CAISGGGSSNYGYTF. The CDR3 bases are TGTGCCATCAGCGGCGGTGGAAGTTCTAACTATGGCTACACCTTC.